These 9 T cell receptor beta chains share one sample of origin, sequenced in a study of OX40 agonist ivuxolimab in advanced cancers. Libraries were built with the immunoSEQ multiplex PCR assay. TCRdb re-hosts the immuneACCESS table, in-frame sequences only. Its copies lack some clones; in the studies checked, an unresolved V gene accounts for under half of them, and the cause for the rest is not known. The sample table records 75,000 to 80,000 clones; over 70% of these occur just once. The ten largest clones add up to more than 3.5% of the sample. Material: CD4+ or CD8+ T cells sorted from blood, obtained in a trial of the OX40 agonist ivuxolimab. The origin of the receptors is an adult with an advanced solid tumor such as melanoma, head and neck, liver or kidney cancer.

The gene calls are TRBV5-4 and TRBJ1-3; D is perhaps TRBD1 (5 bases). Per the germline V gene, CDR1 is SGHNT and CDR2 is YYREEE (reference sequence). The V gene lost 1 base and the J gene lost 1 base, with 6 bases spanning the gap. CDR3 length equals 14 residues. This CDR3 reads CASSLSGSGNTIYF. CDR3 nucleotides: TGTGCCAGCAGCTTGTCAGGGTCTGGAAACACCATATATTTT.

The chain is built from TRBV5-1 and TRBJ2-7; 8 bases match TRBD2. Losses at the gene ends were 2 bases for V and 3 bases for J; bases not matched to a gene: 4. The CDR3 totals 14 residues. In germline, CDR1 is SGHRS, CDR2 YFSETQ. The CDR3 reads CASSFGGDLYEQYF. Here the CDR3 DNA reads TGCGCCAGCAGCTTCGGGGGGGATCTCTACGAGCAGTACTTC.

This clone was counted a few times. The chain uses TRBV27 and TRBJ1-2; D not certain. The CDR3 length is 14 residues. Trimming took 2 bases from V and 6 from J, leaving 13 bases between them. Germline lookup yields CDR1 MNHEY and CDR2 SMNVEV (reference sequence). The CDR3 protein is CASSLGSGWNGYTF. The CDR3 nucleotides read TGTGCCAGCAGTTTAGGTTCAGGATGGAATGGCTACACCTTC.

The chain joins TRBV11-2 to TRBJ2-7; D gene unclear. In germline, CDR1 is SGHAT, CDR2 FQNNGV. The CDR3 is 15 residues long. Trimming stripped 2 bases from V and 0 bases from J, with 11 bases between. For the CDR3, the DNA is TGTGCCAGCAGCTTATCCACTATACCCTCCTACGAGCAGTACTTC. Translation: CASSLSTIPSYEQYF.

The CDR3 loop reads CASSHKSGSNQPQHF. Here the CDR3 DNA reads TGTGCCAGCAGTCACAAGTCCGGGAGCAATCAGCCCCAGCATTTT. The V and J genes are TRBV6-5 and TRBJ1-5, with unresolved D. Germline CDR1 MNHEY, CDR2 SVGAGI. Trimming cost V 5 bases and J 1 base, with 12 bases left between them. The CDR3 sequence is 15 residues long.

This chain connects TRBV7-2 to TRBJ2-1; D is ambiguous. The CDR3 is 16 amino acids. Per germline, CDR1 SGHTA and CDR2 FQGNSA. V was shortened by 0 bases and J by 2 bases, with 11 bases between the two germline ends. The CDR3 reads CASSLASGSTYNEQFF. The CDR3 bases are TGTGCCAGCAGCTTAGCTTCCGGCAGTACCTACAATGAGCAGTTCTTC.

This chain connects TRBV14 to TRBJ2-2, with 13 bases matching TRBD2. Germline trimming cut 6 bases from V and 7 bases from J; bases unmatched to any gene: 8. The germline CDR1 and CDR2 sequences are SGHDN and FVKESK. The CDR3 is made up of 16 amino acids. The CDR3 spells CASSRRLAGGIGELFF. The CDR3 bases are TGTGCCAGCAGTCGCCGACTAGCGGGAGGCATCGGGGAGCTGTTTTTT.

This clone has just a few counts. This chain links TRBV6-5 with TRBJ1-2; perhaps TRBD1 as D (5 bases). CDR1 MNHEY and CDR2 SVGAGI come from the germline V gene. V lost 4 bases, J lost 8 bases, and 14 bases lay in between. This CDR3 comprises 13 residues. The DNA of the CDR3 is TGTGCCAGCAGTTCCCTCCAGGGAAGGGGCTACACCTTC. It yields the protein CASSSLQGRGYTF.

The V and J genes are TRBV6-6 and TRBJ1-1; 10 nucleotides agree with TRBD1. CDR1 MNHNY and CDR2 SVGAGI come from the germline V gene (reference sequence). V gave up 2 bases and J gave up 2 bases; unmatched junction bases: 5. This CDR3 is 16 amino acids long. CDR3 coding DNA: TGTGCCAGCAGTTACCGACAGGGGGCGAGCAACACTGAAGCTTTCTTT. Encoded protein: CASSYRQGASNTEAFF.